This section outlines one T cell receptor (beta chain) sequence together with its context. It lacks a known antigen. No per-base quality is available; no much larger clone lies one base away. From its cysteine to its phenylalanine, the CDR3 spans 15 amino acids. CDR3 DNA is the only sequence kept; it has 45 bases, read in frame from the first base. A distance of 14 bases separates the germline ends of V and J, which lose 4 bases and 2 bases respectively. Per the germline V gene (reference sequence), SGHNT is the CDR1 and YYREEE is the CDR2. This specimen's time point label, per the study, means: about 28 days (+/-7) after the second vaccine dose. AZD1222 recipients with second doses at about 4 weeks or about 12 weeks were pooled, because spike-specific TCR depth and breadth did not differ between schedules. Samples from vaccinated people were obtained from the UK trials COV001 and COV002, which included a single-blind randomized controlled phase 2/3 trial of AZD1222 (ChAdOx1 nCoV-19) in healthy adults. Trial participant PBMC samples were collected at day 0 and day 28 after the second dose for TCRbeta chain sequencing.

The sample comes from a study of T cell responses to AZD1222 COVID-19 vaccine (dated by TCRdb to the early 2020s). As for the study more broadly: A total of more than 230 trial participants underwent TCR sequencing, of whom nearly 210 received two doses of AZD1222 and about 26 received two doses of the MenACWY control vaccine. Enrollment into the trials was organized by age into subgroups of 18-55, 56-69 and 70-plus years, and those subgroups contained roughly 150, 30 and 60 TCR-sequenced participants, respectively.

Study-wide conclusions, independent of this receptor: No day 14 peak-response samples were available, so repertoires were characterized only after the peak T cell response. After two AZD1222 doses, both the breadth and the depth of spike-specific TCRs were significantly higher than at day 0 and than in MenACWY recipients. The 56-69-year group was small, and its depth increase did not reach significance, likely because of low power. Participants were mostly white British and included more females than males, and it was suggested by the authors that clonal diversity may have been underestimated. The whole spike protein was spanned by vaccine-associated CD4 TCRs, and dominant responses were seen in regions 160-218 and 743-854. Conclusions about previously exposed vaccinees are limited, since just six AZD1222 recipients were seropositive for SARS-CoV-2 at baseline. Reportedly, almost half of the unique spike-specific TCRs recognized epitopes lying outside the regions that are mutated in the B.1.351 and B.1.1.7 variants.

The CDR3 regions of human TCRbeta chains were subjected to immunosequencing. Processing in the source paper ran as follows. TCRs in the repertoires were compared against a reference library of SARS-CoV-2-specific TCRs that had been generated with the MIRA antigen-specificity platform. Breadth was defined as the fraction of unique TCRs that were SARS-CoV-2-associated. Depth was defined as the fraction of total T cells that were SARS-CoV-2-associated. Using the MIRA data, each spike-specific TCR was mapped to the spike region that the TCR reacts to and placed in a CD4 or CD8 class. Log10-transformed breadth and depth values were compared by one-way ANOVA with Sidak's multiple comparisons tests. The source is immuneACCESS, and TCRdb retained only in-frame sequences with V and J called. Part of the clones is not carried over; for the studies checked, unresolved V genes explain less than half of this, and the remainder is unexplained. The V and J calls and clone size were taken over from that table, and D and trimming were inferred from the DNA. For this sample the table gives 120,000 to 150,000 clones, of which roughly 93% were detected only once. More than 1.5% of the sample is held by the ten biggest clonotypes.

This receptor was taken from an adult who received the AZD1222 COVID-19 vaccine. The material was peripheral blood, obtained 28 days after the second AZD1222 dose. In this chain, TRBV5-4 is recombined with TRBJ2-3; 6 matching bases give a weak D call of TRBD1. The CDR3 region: CASSRWTDVTDTQYF. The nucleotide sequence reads TGTGCCAGCAGCCGGTGGACAGATGTCACAGATACGCAGTATTTT.